The 19 T cell receptor beta chains presented below share a single source sample, sequenced in a study of cytomegalovirus exposure and HLA in healthy donors. Use of 60 Vbeta and 13 Jbeta primers characterized the PCR. The assay was immunoSEQ multiplex PCR, and TCRdb's table has in-frame clones only and misses some. The repertoire consists of 150,000 or so clones, with about 83% occurring once and the leading ten covering about 4%. Sample: PBMCs. These receptors all come from a woman between 40 and 55 years old in good health and CMV-seronegative.

This sequence joins TRBV11-3 and TRBJ2-7; TRBD1 matches 8 bases. V lost 2 bases, J lost 5 bases, and 8 bases stayed unmatched. CDR1 is SGHNT and CDR2 is YENEEA in the germline V gene. This CDR3 contains 15 residues. The CDR3 nucleotides read TGTGCCAGCAGCTTAACCCGGGGACAGGCGAACGAGCAGTACTTC. This translates into CASSLTRGQANEQYF. The full variable domain, completed using reference TRBV11-3 and TRBJ2-7, is EAGVVQSPRYKIIEKKQPVAFWCNPISGHNTLYWYLQNLGQGPELLIRYENEEAVDDSQLPKDRFSAERLKGVDSTLKIQPAELGDSAVYLCASSLTRGQANEQYFGPGTRLTVT.

The chain couples TRBV6-6 to TRBJ1-4; possibly TRBD1 for D (6 bases). V lost 5 bases and J 9 bases, leaving 10 bases between the germline ends. This CDR3 has 12 amino acids. The germline V gene encodes CDR1 MNHNY and CDR2 SVGAGI (reference sequence). DNA for the CDR3: TGTGCCAGCAGTCCGGACAGAAAAAAACTGTTTTTT. Amino acid sequence: CASSPDRKKLFF.

The rearrangement joins TRBV27 to TRBJ1-2; the D gene is possibly TRBD1 (5 bases). With 7 bases removed from V and 7 bases from J, the gap between germline ends came to 10 bases. The CDR3 has 11 residues. The germline CDR1 and CDR2 sequences are MNHEY and SMNVEV (reference sequence). CDR3 sequence: CASKSGFGYTF. The CDR3 region has the DNA TGTGCCAGCAAATCAGGGTTTGGCTACACCTTC.

V is TRBV9 and J is TRBJ2-7; D remains unclear. The CDR3 is made up of 14 amino acids. V was cut by 0 bases and J by 0 bases, with 7 bases left in between. Germline-derived CDR1 and CDR2 are SGDLS and YYNGEE. CDR3 region: CASSVAGLSYEQYF. The CDR3 DNA sequence: TGTGCCAGCAGCGTAGCTGGGCTCTCCTACGAGCAGTACTTC.

The V call is TRBV29-1, the J call TRBJ2-5; no reliable D call. CDR1 and CDR2 (germline): SQVTM, ANQGSEA. The CDR3 is 16 residues long. V was shortened by 6 bases and J by 5 bases, with 25 bases between the two germline ends. CDR3 in amino acids: CSVESGRIPVGETQYF. For the CDR3, the DNA is TGCAGCGTGGAATCGGGTAGGATCCCCGTTGGGGAGACCCAGTACTTC.

This chain connects TRBV19 to TRBJ2-1, with D possibly matching TRBD2 (5 bases). Germline V gene lookup returns CDR1 LNHDA and CDR2 SQIVND (reference sequence). The V end lost 0 bases, the J end lost 10 bases, and 7 bases lay between the germline ends. The CDR3 is made up of 12 amino acids. The CDR3 nucleotides read TGTGCCAGTAGTATAGATCGGGGAGAGCAGTTCTTC. Residues: CASSIDRGEQFF. Supplemented by reference TRBV19 and TRBJ2-1, the full variable domain reads DGGITQSPKYLFRKEGQNVTLSCEQNLNHDAMYWYRQDPGQGLRLIYYSQIVNDFQKGDIAEGYSVSREKKESFPLTVTSAQKNPTAFYLCASSIDRGEQFFGPGTRLTVL.

This sequence joins TRBV30 and TRBJ1-2; D gene uncertain. The V gene lost 1 base and the J gene lost 2 bases, with 8 bases spanning the gap. The CDR3 length is 13 residues. CDR1 is GTSNPN, CDR2 SVGIG, per germline (reference sequence). CDR3 loop: CAWSAAGNYGYTF. CDR3 DNA: TGTGCCTGGAGTGCAGCGGGAAACTATGGCTACACCTTC.

J is TRBJ1-2 and V is TRBV7-9; a possible D gene is TRBD1 (5 bases). This CDR3 contains 14 residues. Trimming left V 5 bases short and J 2 bases short, with 12 bases between. CDR1 is SEHNR, CDR2 FQNEAQ, per germline (reference sequence). The CDR3 nucleotides are TGTGCCAGCAGCCCTTGGGGCGGCAACTATGGCTACACCTTC. Its translation is CASSPWGGNYGYTF. Complete variable domain (other parts from reference TRBV7-9 and TRBJ1-2): DTGVSQNPRHKITKRGQNVTFRCDPISEHNRLYWYRQTLGQGPEFLTYFQNEAQLEKSRLLSDRFSAERPKGSFSTLEIQRTEQGDSAMYLCASSPWGGNYGYTFGSGTRLTVV.

The rearrangement joins TRBV18 to TRBJ2-7, with 9 positions matching TRBD2. Germline CDR1 and CDR2: KGHSH and LQKENI. The CDR3 contains 14 residues. With V trimmed by 3 bases and J by 2 bases, 2 bases remained unmatched. CDR3 sequence: CASSPSGGTYEQYF. The CDR3 DNA reads as TGTGCCAGCTCACCCAGCGGGGGGACCTACGAGCAGTACTTC.

The chain links TRBV7-9 to TRBJ2-7; 10 bases align to TRBD2. CDR1 and CDR2 (germline): SEHNR, FQNEAQ (reference sequence). V lost 4 bases and J lost 0; bases outside the gene matches: 6. CDR3 length equals 16 residues. CDR3 amino acids: CASSSETSGYSYEQYF. CDR3 nucleotides: TGTGCCAGCAGCTCCGAGACTAGCGGGTACTCCTACGAGCAGTACTTC. The whole variable domain, remainder taken from reference TRBV7-9 and TRBJ2-7, is DTGVSQNPRHKITKRGQNVTFRCDPISEHNRLYWYRQTLGQGPEFLTYFQNEAQLEKSRLLSDRFSAERPKGSFSTLEIQRTEQGDSAMYLCASSSETSGYSYEQYFGPGTRLTVT.

V usage is TRBV19 and J usage is TRBJ1-1; 8 bases map to TRBD1. Germline V lookup: CDR1 LNHDA, CDR2 SQIVND (reference sequence). The CDR3 totals 14 residues. V was clipped by 4 bases and J by 4 bases; unmatched bases: 5. For the CDR3, the DNA is TGTGCCAGTAGTAGGGGACAGGATCGCACTGAAGCTTTCTTT. Translation: CASSRGQDRTEAFF. Full variable domain (rest looked up from reference TRBV19 and TRBJ1-1): DGGITQSPKYLFRKEGQNVTLSCEQNLNHDAMYWYRQDPGQGLRLIYYSQIVNDFQKGDIAEGYSVSREKKESFPLTVTSAQKNPTAFYLCASSRGQDRTEAFFGQGTRLTVV.

This clone was seen a single time. V gene TRBV29-1 combines with J gene TRBJ2-7; 10 nucleotides agree with TRBD1. The CDR3 length is 12 residues. Germline CDR1 and CDR2: SQVTM and ANQGSEA. The V segment lost 7 bases and the J segment 6 bases; nucleotides outside the gene matches: 6. The CDR3 sequence: CSAGTGDGEQYF. In nucleotides, the CDR3 is TGCAGCGCCGGGACAGGGGATGGCGAGCAGTACTTC.

The chain is built from TRBV6-5 and TRBJ2-7; 11 bases are shared with TRBD2. J lost 5 bases, V lost 4 bases, and 7 bases had no gene match. The CDR3 length is 15 residues. The germline gives CDR1 MNHEY, CDR2 SVGAGI. The CDR3 bases are TGTGCCAGCAGTTCCATCCTAGCGGGAGGCCACGAGCAGTACTTC. As protein: CASSSILAGGHEQYF.

The chain recombines TRBV27 with TRBJ1-2; 8 bases are a match to TRBD1. Germline V gene data show CDR1 as MNHEY and CDR2 as SMNVEV (reference sequence). V lost 3 bases, J lost 4 bases, and 7 bases stayed unmatched. This CDR3 contains 15 residues. The CDR3 reads CASSFQGAPTYGYTF. The CDR3 DNA reads as TGTGCCAGCAGTTTCCAGGGGGCGCCCACCTATGGCTACACCTTC.

This chain joins TRBV9 and TRBJ2-3; TRBD2 might be the D (5 bases). Germline loops: CDR1 SGDLS, CDR2 YYNGEE. V was cut by 4 bases and J by 2 bases, with 14 bases left in between. CDR3 length equals 15 residues. In DNA, the CDR3 is TGTGCCAGCAGCCCCGGGGAAGGGTACACAGATACGCAGTATTTT. Protein product: CASSPGEGYTDTQYF.

The rearrangement joins TRBV4-2 to TRBJ2-7; TRBD2 matches 11 bases. This CDR3 contains 15 residues. In germline, CDR1 is LGHNA, CDR2 YNFKEQ. The V and J ends lost 4 bases and 6 bases, in that order; junction bases with no gene match: 8. In DNA form, the CDR3 reads TGTGCCAGCAGCCCCCTTAGCGGGAGGGCATCCGAGCAGTACTTC. The encoded protein is CASSPLSGRASEQYF.

As DNA, the CDR3 is TGCGCCAGCAGCCTGCCACTAGCTCGCACAGATACGCAGTATTTT. As protein: CASSLPLARTDTQYF. The chain uses TRBV5-1 and TRBJ2-3; D perhaps matches TRBD2 (6 bases). This CDR3 has 15 amino acids. Germline-derived CDR1 and CDR2 are SGHRS and YFSETQ. The V gene lost 4 bases and the J gene lost 1 base, with 13 bases spanning the gap.

The CDR3 DNA reads as TGTGCCATCAGTGAGTCTCAAGGACAGGGTTCTTACAACACCATATATTTT. It codes for CAISESQGQGSYNTIYF. The rearrangement joins TRBV10-3 to TRBJ1-3; TRBD1 matches 8 bases. The CDR3 loop spans 17 amino acids. J lost 7 bases, V lost 0 bases, and 11 bases had no gene match. Germline V lookup: CDR1 ENHRY, CDR2 SYGVKD.

The chain joins TRBV10-3 to TRBJ2-2; D might be TRBD2 (5 bases). Germline V gene sequence: CDR1 ENHRY, CDR2 SYGVKD. Trimming removed 8 bases at V and 3 bases at J, with 13 bases between. The CDR3 runs 14 residues. CDR3 DNA sequence: TGTGCCATCCTGGGTCTAGCAGACACCGGGGAGCTGTTTTTT. This encodes CAILGLADTGELFF.